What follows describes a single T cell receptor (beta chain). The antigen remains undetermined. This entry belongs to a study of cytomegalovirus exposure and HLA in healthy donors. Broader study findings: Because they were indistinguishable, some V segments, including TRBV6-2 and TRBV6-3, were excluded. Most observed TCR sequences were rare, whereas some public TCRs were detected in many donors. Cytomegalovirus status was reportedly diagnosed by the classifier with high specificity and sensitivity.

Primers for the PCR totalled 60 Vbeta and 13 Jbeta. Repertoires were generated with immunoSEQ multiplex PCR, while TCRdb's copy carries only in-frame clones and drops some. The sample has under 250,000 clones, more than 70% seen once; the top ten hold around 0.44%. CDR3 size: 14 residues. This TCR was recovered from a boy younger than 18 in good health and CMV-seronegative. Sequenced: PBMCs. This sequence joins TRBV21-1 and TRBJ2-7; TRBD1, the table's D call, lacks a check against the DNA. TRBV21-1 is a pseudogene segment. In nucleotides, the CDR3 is TGTGCCAGGGGTAAACGGGGACAGTTAGACGAGCAGTACTTC. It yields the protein CARGKRGQLDEQYF.